The clone carrying this T cell receptor (beta chain) has just one count. In the authors' workflow: Amplification from reference gene primers served as the basis for estimated nucleated cell counts. Profiling relied on immunoSEQ multiplex PCR, and the TCRdb table lists in-frame clones only, not all of them. V, J and clone size were drawn from that table, and D and trimming were deduced from the DNA. The repertoire holds about 160,000 clones, with about 83% as singletons. Germline V lookup: CDR1 LNHDA, CDR2 SQIVND (reference sequence). Trimming stripped 7 bases from V and 0 bases from J, with 12 bases between. The CDR3 runs 15 residues. The data derive from a study of blood T cell repertoires in COVID-19.

This sequence originates from a woman aged 80 or older with acute or convalescent COVID-19. The sequenced sample was peripheral blood. The V gene is TRBV19, the J gene TRBJ1-4, with TRBD1 as a possible D gene (5 bases). CDR3 in amino acids: CASKGVDATNEKLFF. In DNA, the CDR3 is TGTGCCAGTAAAGGGGTGGACGCAACTAATGAAAAACTGTTTTTT.